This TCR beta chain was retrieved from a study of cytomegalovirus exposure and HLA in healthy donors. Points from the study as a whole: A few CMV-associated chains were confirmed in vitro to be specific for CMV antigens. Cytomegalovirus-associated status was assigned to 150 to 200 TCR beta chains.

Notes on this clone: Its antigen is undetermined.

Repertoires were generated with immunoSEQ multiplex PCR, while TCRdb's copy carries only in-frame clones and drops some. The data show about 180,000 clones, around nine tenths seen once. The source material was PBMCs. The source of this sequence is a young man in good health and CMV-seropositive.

CDR3 amino acids: CASSQQTSGGAGDTQYF. The CDR3 region has the DNA TGCGCCAGCAGCCAACAGACTAGCGGGGGGGCCGGGGATACGCAGTATTTT. The chain has TRBV4-3 and TRBJ2-3, with TRBD2 matching over 14 bases. V was clipped by 2 bases and J by 6 bases; unmatched bases: 7. This CDR3 has 17 residues. Germline V gene lookup returns CDR1 LGHNA and CDR2 YSLEER.